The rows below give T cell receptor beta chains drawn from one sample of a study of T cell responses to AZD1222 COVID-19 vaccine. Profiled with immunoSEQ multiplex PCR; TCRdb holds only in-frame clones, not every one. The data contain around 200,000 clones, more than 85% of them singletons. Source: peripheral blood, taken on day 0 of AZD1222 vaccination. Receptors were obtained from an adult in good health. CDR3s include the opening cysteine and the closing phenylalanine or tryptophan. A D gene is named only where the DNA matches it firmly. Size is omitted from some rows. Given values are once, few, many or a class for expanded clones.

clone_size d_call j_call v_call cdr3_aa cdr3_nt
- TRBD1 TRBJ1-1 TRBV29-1 CSVKRTGMNTEAFF TGCAGCGTGAAACGGACAGGGATGAACACTGAAGCTTTCTTT
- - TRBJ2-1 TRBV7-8 CASSLASGDSGNEQFF TGTGCCAGCAGCTTAGCGAGTGGGGACTCCGGAAATGAGCAGTTCTTC
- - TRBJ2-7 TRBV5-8 CASSFVGRNEQYF TGTGCCAGCAGCTTCGTGGGGAGGAACGAGCAGTACTTC
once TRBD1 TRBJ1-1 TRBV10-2 CASSGDRVKMNTEAFF TGCGCCAGCAGTGGGGACAGGGTAAAAATGAACACTGAAGCTTTCTTT
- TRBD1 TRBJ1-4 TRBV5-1 CASSFGQGDSNEKLFF TGCGCCAGCAGCTTCGGACAGGGCGATTCAAATGAAAAACTGTTTTTT
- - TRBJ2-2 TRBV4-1 CASSQLRRHTGELFF TGCGCCAGCAGCCAATTGAGGAGGCACACCGGGGAGCTGTTTTTT
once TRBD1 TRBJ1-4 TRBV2 CASSPDRDSNEKLFF TGTGCCAGCAGTCCTGACAGGGATTCAAATGAAAAACTGTTTTTT
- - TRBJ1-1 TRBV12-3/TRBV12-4 CASSFVENTEAFF TGTGCCAGCAGTTTCGTAGAGAACACTGAAGCTTTCTTT
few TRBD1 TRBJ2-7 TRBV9 CASSATAGTVTYEQYF TGTGCCAGCAGCGCGACCGCCGGGACAGTGACCTACGAGCAGTACTTC
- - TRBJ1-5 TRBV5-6 CASSTRGQPQHF TGTGCCAGCAGCACCCGGGGTCAGCCCCAGCATTTT
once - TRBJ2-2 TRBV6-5 CASSTYVSGELFF TGTGCCAGCAGCACATATGTATCCGGGGAGCTGTTTTTT
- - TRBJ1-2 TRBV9 CASSLPLRVLEGYTF TGTGCCAGCAGCCTCCCGTTGCGAGTATTGGAGGGCTACACCTTC
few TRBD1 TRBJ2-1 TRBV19 CASSAGQGNEQFF TGTGCCAGTAGTGCCGGACAGGGCAATGAGCAGTTCTTC
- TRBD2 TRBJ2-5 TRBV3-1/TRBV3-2 CASSQDLTLAGTETQYF TGTGCCAGCAGCCAAGATCTAACTTTAGCGGGAACGGAGACCCAGTACTTC
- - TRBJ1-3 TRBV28 CASSLDGVGNTIYF TGTGCCAGCAGTTTAGACGGGGTCGGAAACACCATATATTTT
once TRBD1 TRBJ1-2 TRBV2 CASSLGQGGYTF TGTGCCAGCAGTTTGGGACAGGGGGGCTACACCTTC
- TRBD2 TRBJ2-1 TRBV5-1 CASSLTSGVYNEQFF TGCGCCAGCAGCTTGACTAGCGGGGTCTACAATGAGCAGTTCTTC
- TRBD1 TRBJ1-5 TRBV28 CASCPQGAGNQPQHF TGTGCCAGCTGCCCCCAGGGGGCTGGCAATCAGCCCCAGCATTTT
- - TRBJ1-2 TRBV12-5 CASSIGANYGYTF TGTGCTAGTTCGATAGGCGCAAACTATGGCTACACCTTC
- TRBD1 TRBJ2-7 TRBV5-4 CASSLTGVDEQYF TGTGCCAGCAGCTTGACAGGGGTGGACGAGCAGTACTTC
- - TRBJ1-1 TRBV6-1 CASSGGDFGELNTEAFF TGTGCCAGCAGTGGAGGGGATTTTGGGGAGTTGAACACTGAAGCTTTCTTT
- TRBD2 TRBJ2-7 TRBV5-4 CASSLYASGRPDEQYF TGTGCCAGCAGCTTGTACGCTAGCGGGAGGCCGGACGAGCAGTACTTC
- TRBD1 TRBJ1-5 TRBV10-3 CAISPRQGFNQPQHF TGTGCCATCAGTCCGAGACAGGGATTCAATCAGCCCCAGCATTTT
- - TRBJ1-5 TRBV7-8 CASSPTGSNQPQHF TGTGCCAGCAGCCCAACAGGGTCGAACCAGCCCCAGCATTTT
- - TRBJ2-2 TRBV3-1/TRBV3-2 CASSHKEGTGELFF TGTGCCAGCAGCCATAAAGAGGGCACCGGGGAGCTGTTTTTT
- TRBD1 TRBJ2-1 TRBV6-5 CASSLGTGSEQFF TGTGCCAGCAGTTTGGGGACAGGCAGTGAGCAGTTCTTC
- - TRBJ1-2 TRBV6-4 CASSVTGYNYGYTF TGTGCCAGCAGTGTTACAGGGTACAACTATGGCTACACCTTC
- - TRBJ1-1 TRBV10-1 CASSAGREYEAFF TGCGCCAGCAGTGCAGGCAGGGAGTATGAAGCTTTCTTT
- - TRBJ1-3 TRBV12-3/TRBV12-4 CASSKTVGNTIYF TGTGCCAGCAGTAAGACTGTCGGTAACACCATATATTTT
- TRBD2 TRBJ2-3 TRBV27 CASSLGGGLGSDTQYF TGTGCCAGTTCTTTGGGGGGAGGACTAGGGTCAGATACGCAGTATTTT
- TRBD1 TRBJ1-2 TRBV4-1 CASSQVTGGPLYTF TGCGCCAGCAGCCAGGTGACAGGGGGCCCCCTCTACACCTTC
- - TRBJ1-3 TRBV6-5 CASSLRQVYSGNTIYF TGTGCCAGCAGTTTACGACAGGTTTACTCTGGAAACACCATATATTTT
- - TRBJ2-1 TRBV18 CASSPTTGNNEQFF TGTGCCAGCTCACCAACTACAGGAAACAATGAGCAGTTCTTC
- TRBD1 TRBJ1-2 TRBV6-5 CASSSTGGSFGGYTF TGTGCCAGCAGTTCGACAGGGGGTTCATTCGGGGGCTACACCTTC
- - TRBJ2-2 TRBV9 CASSVSVSAGELFF TGTGCCAGCAGCGTGTCCGTCTCCGCCGGGGAGCTGTTTTTT
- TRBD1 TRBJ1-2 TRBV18 CASSPLEEKTGEEGYTF TGTGCCAGCTCACCACTAGAGGAAAAGACAGGGGAGGAAGGCTACACCTTC
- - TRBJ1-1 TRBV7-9 CASSLHAANTEAFF TGTGCCAGCAGCTTACATGCGGCGAACACTGAAGCTTTCTTT
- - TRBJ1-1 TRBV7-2 CASSLGGGGTEAFF TGTGCCAGCAGCTTAGGGGGGGGTGGCACTGAAGCTTTCTTT
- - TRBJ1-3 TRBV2 CASIPGPPSGNTIYF TGTGCCAGCATACCCGGGCCTCCGTCTGGAAACACCATATATTTT
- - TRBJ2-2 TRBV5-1 CASSFSTGELFF TGCGCCAGCAGCTTTTCAACCGGGGAGCTGTTTTTT
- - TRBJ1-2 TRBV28 CASSIQVGNYGYTF TGTGCCAGCAGTATACAGGTTGGCAACTATGGCTACACCTTC
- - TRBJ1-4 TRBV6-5 CASRLQMASEKLFF TGTGCCAGCAGGCTTCAGATGGCTTCTGAAAAACTGTTTTTT
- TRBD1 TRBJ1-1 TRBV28 CASSLSQTGAATEAFF TGTGCCAGCAGTTTATCCCAGACAGGGGCGGCCACTGAAGCTTTCTTT
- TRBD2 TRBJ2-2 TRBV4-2 CASSRTKPGGTGELFF TGTGCCAGCAGCCGGACTAAACCGGGGGGAACCGGGGAGCTGTTTTTT
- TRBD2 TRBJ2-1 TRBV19 CASSIDRSGAGEQFF TGTGCCAGTAGTATAGATCGGAGCGGGGCGGGTGAGCAGTTCTTC
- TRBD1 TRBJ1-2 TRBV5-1 CASSQGTGTNYGYTF TGCGCCAGCAGCCAAGGGACAGGGACTAACTATGGCTACACCTTC
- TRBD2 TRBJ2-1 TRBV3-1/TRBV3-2 CASSRTGASGSDEQFF TGTGCCAGCAGCCGTACGGGGGCTAGCGGGAGCGATGAGCAGTTCTTC
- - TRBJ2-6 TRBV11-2 CASRRLVVGANVLTF TGTGCCAGCAGACGACTAGTGGTTGGGGCCAACGTCCTGACTTTC
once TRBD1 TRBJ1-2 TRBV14 CASSRPGQGSYGYTF TGTGCCAGCAGCCGCCCGGGACAGGGGAGCTATGGCTACACCTTC
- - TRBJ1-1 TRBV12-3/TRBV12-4 CASRPGQLTEAFF TGTGCCAGCAGGCCCGGGCAGTTAACTGAAGCTTTCTTT
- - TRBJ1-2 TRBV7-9 CASSLGVGRGGYTF TGTGCCAGCAGCTTAGGGGTCGGTAGGGGTGGCTACACCTTC
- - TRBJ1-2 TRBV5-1 CASSLDAYGYTF TGCGCCAGCAGCTTGGATGCGTATGGCTACACCTTC
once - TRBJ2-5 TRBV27 CASRQRAGTQYF TGTGCCAGCCGTCAAAGGGCTGGGACCCAGTACTTC
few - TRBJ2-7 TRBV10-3 CASSSRRYEQYF TGTGCCTCGTCGTCCAGGCGCTACGAGCAGTACTTC